This T cell receptor beta chain was recorded in a study of neurological immune-mediated disorders. The V gene lost 5 bases and the J gene lost 2 bases, with 9 bases spanning the gap. The CDR3 contains 13 residues. The V gene's germline CDR1 is MNHNS and CDR2 SASEGT. TCRdb processed the 5' RACE reads anew with MiXCR; each CDR3 protein has one entry. The sample lists about 52,000 distinct CDR3 sequences, approximately 3.9% occurring once. Sequenced material: PBMCs. The V and J genes are TRBV6-1 and TRBJ1-1; D unresolved. The receptor was isolated from a man aged 60 to 69 with multiple sclerosis. The CDR3 nucleotides are TGTGCCAGCAGTTATTTGGACAACACTGAAGCTTTCTTT. Translation gives CASSYLDNTEAFF.